Reported below is one T cell receptor beta chain. Its antigen is undetermined. Looked up from germline, CDR1 is SGDLS and CDR2 is YYNGEE. This CDR3 has 17 amino acids. Unmatched junction bases numbered 11, after V lost 4 bases and J lost 6 bases. This entry is derived from a study of cytomegalovirus exposure and HLA in healthy donors. Study-level results: Later analysis found that TCR beta chains associated with HLA were more clonally expanded than other, equally common chains. In a later analysis, TCR association rates varied by HLA locus: DRB1 most, HLA-C fewest. The authors later found most CMV-associated TCR beta chains appeared HLA-restricted. In the analysis, some V segments, TRBV6-2 and TRBV6-3 included, were excluded as indistinguishable.

In the PCR, 60 Vbeta and 13 Jbeta primers were used. The protocol was immunoSEQ multiplex PCR, while the TCRdb copy is restricted to in-frame clones and leaves out a portion. The sample yields around 250,000 clones, around 80% seen once. The TCR originated in a woman in her fifties or sixties in good health and CMV-seropositive. The sequencing sample was made of PBMCs. V gene TRBV9 combines with J gene TRBJ1-4, with 11 bases matching TRBD1. The CDR3 loop is CASSHGQGARGYEKLFF. The CDR3 region has the DNA TGTGCCAGCAGCCACGGACAGGGGGCGCGGGGATATGAAAAACTGTTTTTT.